This T cell receptor (beta chain) was sequenced during a study of breast tumors, draining lymph nodes, adjacent tissues. Points from the study as a whole: Most tumor T cells seemingly derive from lymph node, then expand in tumor. Compared with basal-like, luminal-like tumors shared significantly more repertoire with nontumor tissue.

TCRdb used MiXCR to reprocess the multiplex PCR reads, holding one entry per CDR3 protein. The sample includes fewer than 300,000 distinct CDR3 sequences, 32% of them seen just once. This CDR3 has 12 residues. Germline V gives CDR1 DFQATT, CDR2 SNEGSKA (reference sequence). V lost 7 bases, J lost 10 bases, and 17 bases lay in between. The lymph nodes were axillary draining lymph nodes from breast cancer patients. Turning to this clonotype: Its antigen is still unknown.

The sample comprised axillary lymph node tissue. This TCR came from a female donor with breast cancer. Some clones in this sample may be carry-over from other donors' samples. The V call is TRBV20-1, the J call TRBJ2-1, with a weak D call TRBD2 (6 bases). The CDR3 loop reads CSVAGNTGEQFF. CDR3 coding DNA: TGCAGTGTGGCGGGGAACACCGGGGAGCAGTTCTTC.